This record covers a single TCR beta chain. Its target is unknown. Indicated time point: week 35, safety follow-up. The investigators gave 300 ug of mutant IDH1 20-mer peptide in each vaccine dose, together with topical imiquimod. Astrocytomas found in donors were new, WHO grade 3 or 4, IDH1-mutant and ATRX-lost. This CDR3 contains 16 residues. Per germline, CDR1 SGHVS and CDR2 FQNEAQ. V lost 0 bases and J lost 8; bases outside the gene matches: 7. Repertoires were generated with immunoSEQ multiplex PCR, while TCRdb's copy carries only in-frame clones and drops some. The sample contains about 68,000 clones, 84% of which appear only once. This record belongs to a study of a mutant IDH1 vaccine in newly diagnosed glioma. About the study: Patients received vaccination from 4-6 weeks after radiotherapy alone, or with temozolomide cycles. Treated patients showed a male proportion of roughly 62%, a female proportion of around 40%, and a mean age of around 40 years.

V and J are TRBV7-8 and TRBJ2-1; 10 positions match TRBD2. The sample consisted of PBMCs, taken from a glioma patient whose treatment included an IDH1 peptide vaccine. This clonotype was obtained from a man between 18 and 29 years old with glioma. The CDR3 reads CASSLALAGAGYEQFF. The CDR3 DNA follows: TGTGCCAGCAGCTTAGCTCTAGCGGGAGCGGGGTATGAGCAGTTCTTC.